This TCR beta chain is from a study of cytomegalovirus exposure and HLA in healthy donors. Findings of the study overall: The Asian-associated ancestry cluster reportedly had fewer N-insertions than the roughly 700-donor mean in a later analysis. Later analysis demonstrated an association between a missense DCLRE1C variant and TCR beta V- and J-gene trimming. Association with HLA alleles at 0.05 false discovery rate was found for 16,951 TCR beta sequences in a later analysis.

Germline CDR1 reads SNHLY; CDR2 reads FYNNEI. V lost 4 bases, J lost 8 bases, and 5 bases stayed unmatched. The CDR3 runs 13 residues. The PCR had 60 Vbeta and 13 Jbeta primers. Authors' methods: Per a later analysis, the number of unique TCR beta chains was roughly 87 million, of which around 10 million were shared. TCRdb's table, derived via immunoSEQ multiplex PCR, lists solely in-frame clones and lacks some. V and J calls and clone size are given by that table; D and trimming were obtained from the DNA. Among about 92,000 clones, 80% were seen once, and the ten largest hold around 2%. Worth noting for this clone: Its cognate antigen is unknown.

This TCR derives from a man in his late teens or twenties in good health and CMV-seronegative. This chain joins TRBV2 and TRBJ1-2; 9 nucleotides match TRBD1. Sequencing used PBMCs. CDR3 in amino acids: CASSARTGAGYTF. CDR3 coding DNA: TGTGCCAGCAGTGCAAGGACAGGGGCCGGCTACACCTTC.